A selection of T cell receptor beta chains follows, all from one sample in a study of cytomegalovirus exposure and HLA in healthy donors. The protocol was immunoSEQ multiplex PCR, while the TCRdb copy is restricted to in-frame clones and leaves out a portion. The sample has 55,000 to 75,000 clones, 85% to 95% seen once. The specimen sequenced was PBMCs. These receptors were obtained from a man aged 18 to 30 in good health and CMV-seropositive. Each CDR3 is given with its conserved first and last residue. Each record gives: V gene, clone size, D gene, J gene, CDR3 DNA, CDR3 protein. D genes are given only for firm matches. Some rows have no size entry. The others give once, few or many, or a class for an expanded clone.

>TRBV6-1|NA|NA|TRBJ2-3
TGTGCCAGCAGTGAAAGGAGGGCCCCAGATACGCAGTATTTT
CASSERRAPDTQYF
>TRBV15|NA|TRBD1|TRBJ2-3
TGTGCCACCAGCAGGGATGACAGGGGATTCGCAGATACGCAGTATTTT
CATSRDDRGFADTQYF
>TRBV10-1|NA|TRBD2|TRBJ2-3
TGCGCCAGCGGGGAGACTAGCGGGAGCACAGATACGCAGTATTTT
CASGETSGSTDTQYF
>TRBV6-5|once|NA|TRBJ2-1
TGTGCCAGCAGTTACTCCCCGGACTTGTACAATGAGCAGTTCTTC
CASSYSPDLYNEQFF
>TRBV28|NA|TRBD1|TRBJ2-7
TGTGCCAGCAGTCGGACAGGGCTCGAGCAGTACTTC
CASSRTGLEQYF
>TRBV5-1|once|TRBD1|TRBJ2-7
TGCGCCAGCAGCTTCGTTCAGACAGGGCCCTACGAGCAGTACTTC
CASSFVQTGPYEQYF
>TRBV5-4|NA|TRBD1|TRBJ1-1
TGTGCCAGCACCCCACGGGACAGTCCAGAAGCTTTCTTT
CASTPRDSPEAFF
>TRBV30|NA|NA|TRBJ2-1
TGTGCCTGGAGTGTAGCTGTCTACAATGAGCAGTTCTTC
CAWSVAVYNEQFF
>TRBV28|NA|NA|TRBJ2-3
TGTGCCAGCGACAGCATTAGCACAGATACGCAGTATTTT
CASDSISTDTQYF
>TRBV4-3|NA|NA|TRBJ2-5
TGCGCCAGCAGCCAAGATTCCCGGGAGACCCAGTACTTC
CASSQDSRETQYF
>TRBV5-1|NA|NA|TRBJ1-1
TGCGCCAGCAGCCCTGGAGGGACTGAAGCTTTCTTT
CASSPGGTEAFF
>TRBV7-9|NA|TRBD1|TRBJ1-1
TGTGCCAGCAGGGAGGTGGCCGGGGGCTACAGGGGCGAAGCTTTCTTT
CASREVAGGYRGEAFF
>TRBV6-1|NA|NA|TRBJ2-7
TGTGCCAGCAGTCTCGGAGGCGAGCAGTACTTC
CASSLGGEQYF
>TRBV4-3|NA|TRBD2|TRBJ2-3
TGCGCCAGCAGCCAGGGACTAGCGGGGTCCACAGATACGCAGTATTTT
CASSQGLAGSTDTQYF
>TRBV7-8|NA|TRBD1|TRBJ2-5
TGTGCCAGCAGCTTAGGGACAGGGCTAAAGACCCAGTACTTC
CASSLGTGLKTQYF
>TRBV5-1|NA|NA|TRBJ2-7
TGCGCCAGCAGCTTGGAGGGTAGCGGCCTAACCTACGAGCAGTACTTC
CASSLEGSGLTYEQYF
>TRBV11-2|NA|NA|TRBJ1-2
TGTGCCAGCAGCGCCCGGAGCGGTTACGGCTACACCTTC
CASSARSGYGYTF
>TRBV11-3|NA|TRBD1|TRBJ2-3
TGTGCCAGCAGCCCCGGACAGGGGGCCGCAGATACGCAGTATTTT
CASSPGQGAADTQYF
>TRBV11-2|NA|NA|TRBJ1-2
TGTGCCAGCAGCTTAACCGGGGGTGGCTACACCTTC
CASSLTGGGYTF
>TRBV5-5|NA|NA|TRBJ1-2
TGTGCCAGCAGCTTGGTGGTGGGCCAGGAGGGAAGTGGCTACACCTTC
CASSLVVGQEGSGYTF
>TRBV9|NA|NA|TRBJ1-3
TGTGCCAGCAGCGTAGCTATGGGCGGAACCGGGAGTGGTCCTGGAAACACCATATATTTT
CASSVAMGGTGSGPGNTIYF
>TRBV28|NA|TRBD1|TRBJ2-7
TGTGCCGGGGCAGCAGGGGGTTCCTACGAGCAGTACTTC
CAGAAGGSYEQYF
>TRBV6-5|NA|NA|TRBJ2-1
TGTGCCAGCAGTTCAGGGTCGGCTGAGCAGTTCTTC
CASSSGSAEQFF
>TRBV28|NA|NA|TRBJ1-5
TGTGCCAGCAGTCTAACCCGGGACTTTTGGATAAATCAGCCCCAGCATTTT
CASSLTRDFWINQPQHF
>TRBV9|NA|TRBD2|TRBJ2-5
TGTGCCAGCAGCGCAAGGGGCGGGGGGCAAGAGACCCAGTACTTC
CASSARGGGQETQYF
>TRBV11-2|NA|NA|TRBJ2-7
TGTGCCAGCAGCTTGACCCGGGGTGCGGATTCCTACGAGCAGTACTTC
CASSLTRGADSYEQYF
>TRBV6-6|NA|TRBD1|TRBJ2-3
TGTGCCAGCACCCATCCTGGACAGGCCACAGATACGCAGTATTTT
CASTHPGQATDTQYF
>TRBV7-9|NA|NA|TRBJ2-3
TGTGCCAGCAGCTTAGTTGAGGCAGATACGCAGTATTTT
CASSLVEADTQYF
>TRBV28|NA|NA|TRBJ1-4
TGTGCCAGCAGTTCCTATTTGACAGGAGATAATGAAAAACTGTTTTTT
CASSSYLTGDNEKLFF
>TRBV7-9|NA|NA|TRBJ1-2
TGTGCCAGCAGCCGACAGGTTAACTATGGCTACACCTTC
CASSRQVNYGYTF
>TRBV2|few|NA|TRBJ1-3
TGTGCCAGCAGTGAACGGGGTTTCTCTGGAAACACCATATATTTT
CASSERGFSGNTIYF
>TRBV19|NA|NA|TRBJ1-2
TGTGCCAGTACCTCAGGGGTTGTCTATGGCTACACCTTC
CASTSGVVYGYTF
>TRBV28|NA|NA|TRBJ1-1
TGTGCCAGCAGTTTCCCCATTGGAGGGTCGAACACTGAAGCTTTCTTT
CASSFPIGGSNTEAFF
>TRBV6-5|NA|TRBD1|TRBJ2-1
TGTGCCAGCAGTTATTGGACAGGGGCACCCGAGCAGTTCTTC
CASSYWTGAPEQFF
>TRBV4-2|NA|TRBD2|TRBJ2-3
TGTGCCAGCAGCCAAGACAAGCGGGGGGGAGATACGCAGTATTTT
CASSQDKRGGDTQYF
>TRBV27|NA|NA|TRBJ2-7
TGTGCCAGCAGTTTATCCCCCCCCACAAGATACGAGCAGTACTTC
CASSLSPPTRYEQYF
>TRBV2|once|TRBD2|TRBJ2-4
TGTGCCAGCGCTACCGGGACTAGCGCTATTCAGTACTTC
CASATGTSAIQYF
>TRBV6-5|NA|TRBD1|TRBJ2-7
TGTGCTAGCAGACGGACAGGGATCCTCTACGAGCAGTACTTC
CASRRTGILYEQYF
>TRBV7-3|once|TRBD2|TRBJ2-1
TGTGCCAGCAGTACGATCGGGGGGAACTTCTACAATGAGCAGTTCTTC
CASSTIGGNFYNEQFF
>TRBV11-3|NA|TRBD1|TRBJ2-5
TGTGCCAGCAGCTTGATGACGACCGGGACAGGGGGGCAAGAGACCCAGTACTTC
CASSLMTTGTGGQETQYF
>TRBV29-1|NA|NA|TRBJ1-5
TGCAGCGTCCGGGAGGGGAGCAATCAGCCCCAGCATTTT
CSVREGSNQPQHF
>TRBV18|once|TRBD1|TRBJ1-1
TGTGCCAGCTCACGACCAGGGGGCCGCACTGAAGCTTTCTTT
CASSRPGGRTEAFF
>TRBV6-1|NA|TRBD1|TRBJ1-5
TGTGCCAGCAGTGATCGACAGGGCCCCAATAGCAATCAGCCCCAGCATTTT
CASSDRQGPNSNQPQHF
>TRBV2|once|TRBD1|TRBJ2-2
TGTGCCAGCAGTTCCGGGACAGGGGCCACCGGGGAGCTGTTTTTT
CASSSGTGATGELFF
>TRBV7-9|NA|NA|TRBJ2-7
TGTGCCAGCAGCCCCCAGGCAGGCCAGAGCTACGAGCAGTACTTC
CASSPQAGQSYEQYF
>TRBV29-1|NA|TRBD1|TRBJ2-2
TGCAGCGTTGAAGTAGAACCGGGACAGGGTAGCACCGGGGAGCTGTTTTTT
CSVEVEPGQGSTGELFF
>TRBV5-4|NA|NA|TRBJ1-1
TGTGCCAGCAGCTTGGTGGGGGGTTTGCGGAACACTGAAGCTTTCTTT
CASSLVGGLRNTEAFF
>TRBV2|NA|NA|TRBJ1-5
TGTGCCAGCAGTGATATCTCGGCAGGGTGGCAGCCCCAGCATTTT
CASSDISAGWQPQHF
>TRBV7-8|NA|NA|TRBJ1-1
TGTGCCAGCACGCGGGGAGGTTTCGACACTGAAGCTTTCTTT
CASTRGGFDTEAFF
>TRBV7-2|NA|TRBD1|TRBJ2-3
TGTGCCAGCAGGTCCGGGACAGGGAGGGATACGCAGTATTTT
CASRSGTGRDTQYF
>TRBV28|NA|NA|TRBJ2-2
TGTGCCAGCAGTTCCAACCTCGGACAGATCACCGGGGAGCTGTTTTTT
CASSSNLGQITGELFF
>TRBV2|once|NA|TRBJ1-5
TGTGCCAGCAGACCCGACAGGAGTCCTGACAATCAGCCCCAGCATTTT
CASRPDRSPDNQPQHF
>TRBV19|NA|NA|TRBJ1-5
TGTGCCAGTAGTCCTCGACAGGGCAATCAGCCCCAGCATTTT
CASSPRQGNQPQHF
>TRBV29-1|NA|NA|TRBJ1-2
TGCAGCGTTGAAGGGACAGTTGAAAACTATGGCTACACCTTC
CSVEGTVENYGYTF
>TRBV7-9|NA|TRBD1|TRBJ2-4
TGTGCCAGCCTCCGGGCAGGGGGCGAGGACATTCAGTACTTC
CASLRAGGEDIQYF
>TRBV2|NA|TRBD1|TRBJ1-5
TGTGCCAGCACCGAATGGGGACAGGCGGGGCAGCCCCAGCATTTT
CASTEWGQAGQPQHF
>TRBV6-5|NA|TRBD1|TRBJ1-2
TGTGCCAGCAGCCCCGGACAGGGTACCATCTATGGCTACACCTTC
CASSPGQGTIYGYTF
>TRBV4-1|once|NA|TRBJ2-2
TGCGCCAGCAGCCAAGATCTGAGGCGCGGGAAGAGGGACACCGGGGAGCTGTTTTTT
CASSQDLRRGKRDTGELFF
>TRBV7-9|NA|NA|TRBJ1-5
TGTGCCAGCAGCAGGGACACCGAAGGGTCCCAGCATTTT
CASSRDTEGSQHF
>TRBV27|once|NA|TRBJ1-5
TGTGCCAGCAGCAGAGACAAGTCCCAACGGCCCCAGCATTTT
CASSRDKSQRPQHF